This TCR beta chain was observed in a study of T-cell memory formation after mild COVID-19. Study conclusions and caveats: CD4/CD8 balance characterized clones contracting day 15 to 85, and CD4+ skew characterized later expanders. Detection of some responders pre-infection suggested pre-existing cross-reactive memory T cells participated.

Germline V gene lookup returns CDR1 LNHDA and CDR2 SQIVND (reference sequence). With 5 bases clipped from V and 1 base from J, the junction kept 1 base outside the gene matches. The CDR3 spans 13 residues. On this clonotype: Its matching antigen is unknown.

TCR alpha and TCR beta cDNA libraries carrying sample barcodes and UMIs were produced by 5'RACE using constant-segment primers. MiXCR, run by TCRdb on the 5' RACE reads, gives a single entry per CDR3 protein. The table lists some 270,000 distinct CDR3 sequences, approximately 15% of them singletons. V is TRBV19 and J is TRBJ2-5; TRBD2 matches at 7 bases. The sequenced material came from PBMCs or a T cell subset sorted from them (not recorded which). The receptor comes from an adult woman who had mild COVID-19 (a few samples of this study predate the infection). Cell type and time point are not known. Written as DNA, the CDR3 is TGTGCCAGTAGTGGGAGGGCCCAAGAGACCCAGTACTTC. Amino acids: CASSGRAQETQYF.